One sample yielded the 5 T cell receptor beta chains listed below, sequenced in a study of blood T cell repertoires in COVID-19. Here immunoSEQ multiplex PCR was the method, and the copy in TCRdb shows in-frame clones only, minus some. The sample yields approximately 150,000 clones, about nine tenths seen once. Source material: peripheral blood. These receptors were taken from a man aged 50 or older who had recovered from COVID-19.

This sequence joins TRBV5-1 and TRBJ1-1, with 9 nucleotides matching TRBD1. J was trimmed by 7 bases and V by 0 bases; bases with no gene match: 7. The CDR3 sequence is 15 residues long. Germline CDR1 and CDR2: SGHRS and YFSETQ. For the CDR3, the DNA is TGCGCCAGCAGCTTGGCTGGGACAGGGCCACGTGAAGCTTTCTTT. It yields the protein CASSLAGTGPREAFF.

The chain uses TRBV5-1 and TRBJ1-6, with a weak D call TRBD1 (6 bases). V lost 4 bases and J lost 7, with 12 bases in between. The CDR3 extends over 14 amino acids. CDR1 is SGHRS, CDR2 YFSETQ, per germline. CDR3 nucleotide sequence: TGCGCCAGCAGCGACGGGACACTAAATTCACCCCTCCACTTT. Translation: CASSDGTLNSPLHF. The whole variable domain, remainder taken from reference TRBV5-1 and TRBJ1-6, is KAGVTQTPRYLIKTRGQQVTLSCSPISGHRSVSWYQQTPGQGLQFLFEYFSETQRNKGNFPGRFSGRQFSNSRSEMNVSTLELGDSALYLCASSDGTLNSPLHFGNGTRLTVT.

CDR3 in DNA: TGTGCCAGCAGCCCCACAGGTTTACGTGAGCAGTTCTTC. Its protein product is CASSPTGLREQFF. This chain uses TRBV3-1 (or the pseudogene TRBV3-2) with TRBJ2-1; D is possibly TRBD1 (5 bases). Germline V CDR1 and CDR2: LGHDT, YNNKEL (reference sequence). This CDR3 comprises 13 residues. Trimming pared 4 bases from V and 9 bases from J, leaving 13 bases between.

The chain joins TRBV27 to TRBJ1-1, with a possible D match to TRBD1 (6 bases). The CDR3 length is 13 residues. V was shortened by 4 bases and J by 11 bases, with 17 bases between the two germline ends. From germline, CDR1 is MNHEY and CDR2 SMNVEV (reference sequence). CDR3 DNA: TGTGCCAGCAGTTCCCAGCGAACCCAGGGGGCTTTCTTT. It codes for CASSSQRTQGAFF.

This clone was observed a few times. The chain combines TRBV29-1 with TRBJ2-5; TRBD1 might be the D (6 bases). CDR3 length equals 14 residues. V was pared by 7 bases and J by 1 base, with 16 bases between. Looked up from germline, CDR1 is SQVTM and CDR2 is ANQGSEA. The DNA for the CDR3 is TGCAGCGCCCCGGGACAAAGAGGCCAAGAGACCCAGTACTTC. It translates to CSAPGQRGQETQYF.